This T cell receptor (beta chain) stems from a study of blood T cell repertoires in COVID-19. This clone was seen many times. Sequencing used immunoSEQ multiplex PCR; TCRdb keeps in-frame clones, though not all of them. The data show tens of thousands of clones, with just over 85% seen just once and roughly three fifths held by the top ten. J lost 5 bases, V lost 6 bases, and 25 bases had no gene match. Per germline, CDR1 LNHDA and CDR2 SQIVND (reference sequence). The CDR3 spans 19 residues. The sample consisted of peripheral blood. The receptor's source is a man between 70 and 80 years old with acute or convalescent COVID-19. The J gene is TRBJ2-7, the V gene TRBV19; 7 nucleotides agree with TRBD2. CDR3 sequence (DNA): TGTGCCAGTAGATGGGTTGGCGGGAGTAGGCTAGTCAGACCAGACGAGCAGTACTTC. Protein sequence: CASRWVGGSRLVRPDEQYF.